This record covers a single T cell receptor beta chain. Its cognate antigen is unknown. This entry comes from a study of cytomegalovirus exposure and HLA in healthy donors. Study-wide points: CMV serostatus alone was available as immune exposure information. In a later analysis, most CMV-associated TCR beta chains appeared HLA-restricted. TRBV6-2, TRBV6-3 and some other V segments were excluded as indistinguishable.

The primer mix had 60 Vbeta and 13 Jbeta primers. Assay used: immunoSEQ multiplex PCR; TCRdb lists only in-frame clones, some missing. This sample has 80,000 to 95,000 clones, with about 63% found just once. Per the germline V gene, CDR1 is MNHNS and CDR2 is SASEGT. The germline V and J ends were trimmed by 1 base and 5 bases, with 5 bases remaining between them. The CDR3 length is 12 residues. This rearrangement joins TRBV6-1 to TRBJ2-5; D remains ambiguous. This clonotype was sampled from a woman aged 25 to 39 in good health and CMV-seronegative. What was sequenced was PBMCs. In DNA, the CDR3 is TGTGCCAGCAGTGAAGACGGGGAGACCCAGTACTTC. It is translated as CASSEDGETQYF.